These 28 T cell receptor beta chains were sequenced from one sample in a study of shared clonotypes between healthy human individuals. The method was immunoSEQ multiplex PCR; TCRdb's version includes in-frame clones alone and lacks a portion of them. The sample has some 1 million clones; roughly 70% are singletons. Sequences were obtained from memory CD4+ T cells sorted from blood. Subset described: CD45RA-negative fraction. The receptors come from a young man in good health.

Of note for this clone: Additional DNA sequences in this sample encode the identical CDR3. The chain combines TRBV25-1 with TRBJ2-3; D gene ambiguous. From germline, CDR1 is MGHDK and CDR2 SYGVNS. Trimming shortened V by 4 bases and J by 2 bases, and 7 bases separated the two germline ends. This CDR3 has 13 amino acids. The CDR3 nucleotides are TGTGCCAGCAGTGCCAGCAACACAGATACGCAGTATTTT. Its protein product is CASSASNTDTQYF.

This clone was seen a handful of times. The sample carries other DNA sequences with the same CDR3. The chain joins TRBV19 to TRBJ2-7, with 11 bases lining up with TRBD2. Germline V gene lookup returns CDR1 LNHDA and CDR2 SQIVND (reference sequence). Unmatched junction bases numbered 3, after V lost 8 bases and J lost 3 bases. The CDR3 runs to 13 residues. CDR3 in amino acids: CASGTSGSYEQYF. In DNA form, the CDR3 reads TGTGCCAGTGGTACTAGCGGGAGCTACGAGCAGTACTTC.

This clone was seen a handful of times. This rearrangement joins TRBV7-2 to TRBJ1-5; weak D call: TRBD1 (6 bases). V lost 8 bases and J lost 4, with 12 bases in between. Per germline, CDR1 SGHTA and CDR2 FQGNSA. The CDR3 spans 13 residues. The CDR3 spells CASAQGGNQPQHF. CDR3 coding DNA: TGTGCCAGCGCACAGGGTGGGAATCAGCCCCAGCATTTT.

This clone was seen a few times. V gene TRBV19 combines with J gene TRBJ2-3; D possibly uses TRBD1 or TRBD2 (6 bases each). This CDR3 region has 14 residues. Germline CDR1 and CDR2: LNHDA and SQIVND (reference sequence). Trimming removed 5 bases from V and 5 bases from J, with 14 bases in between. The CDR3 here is CASSFTGAQDTQYF. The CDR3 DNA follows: TGTGCCAGTAGTTTTACGGGGGCCCAAGATACGCAGTATTTT.

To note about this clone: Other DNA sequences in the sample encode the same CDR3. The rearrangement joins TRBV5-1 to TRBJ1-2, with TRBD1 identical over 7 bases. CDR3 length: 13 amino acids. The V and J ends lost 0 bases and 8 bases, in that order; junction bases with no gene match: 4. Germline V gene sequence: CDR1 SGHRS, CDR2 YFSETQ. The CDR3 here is CASSLGQGEGYTF. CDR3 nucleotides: TGCGCCAGCAGCTTGGGTCAGGGGGAAGGCTACACCTTC.

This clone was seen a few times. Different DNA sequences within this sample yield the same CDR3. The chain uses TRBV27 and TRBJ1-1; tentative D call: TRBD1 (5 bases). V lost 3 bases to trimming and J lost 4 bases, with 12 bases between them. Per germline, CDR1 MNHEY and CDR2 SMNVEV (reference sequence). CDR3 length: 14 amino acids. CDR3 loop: CASSFEGRGTEAFF. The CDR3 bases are TGTGCCAGCAGTTTTGAGGGGCGAGGCACTGAAGCTTTCTTT.

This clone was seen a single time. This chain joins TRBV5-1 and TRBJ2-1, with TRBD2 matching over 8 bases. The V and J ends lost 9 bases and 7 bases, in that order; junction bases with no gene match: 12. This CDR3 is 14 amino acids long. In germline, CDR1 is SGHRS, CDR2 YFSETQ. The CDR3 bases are TGCGCCACCAAAGGGCTAGCGGGTTCTAATGAGCAGTTCTTC. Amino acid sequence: CATKGLAGSNEQFF. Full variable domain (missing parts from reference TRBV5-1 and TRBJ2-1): KAGVTQTPRYLIKTRGQQVTLSCSPISGHRSVSWYQQTPGQGLQFLFEYFSETQRNKGNFPGRFSGRQFSNSRSEMNVSTLELGDSALYLCATKGLAGSNEQFFGPGTRLTVL.

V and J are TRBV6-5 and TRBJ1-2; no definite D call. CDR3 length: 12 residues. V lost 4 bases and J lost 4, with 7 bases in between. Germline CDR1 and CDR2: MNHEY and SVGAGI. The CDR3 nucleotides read TGTGCCAGCAGTTCCAGCACCTATGGCTACACCTTC. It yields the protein CASSSSTYGYTF.

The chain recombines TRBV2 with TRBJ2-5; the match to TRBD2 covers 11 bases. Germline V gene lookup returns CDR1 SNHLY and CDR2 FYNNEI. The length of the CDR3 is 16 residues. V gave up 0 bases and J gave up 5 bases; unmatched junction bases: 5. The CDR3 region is CASSEALLAGVETQYF. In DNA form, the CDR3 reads TGTGCCAGCAGTGAAGCGCTACTAGCGGGGGTGGAGACCCAGTACTTC.

The CDR3 spells CASSNTNTGELFF. The CDR3 DNA reads TGTGCCAGCAGCAACACGAACACCGGGGAGCTGTTTTTT. The V gene is TRBV7-6, the J gene TRBJ2-2; no definite D call. The CDR3 runs 13 residues. Deletions cut 5 bases from V and 0 bases from J, with 4 bases between. In germline, CDR1 is SGHVS, CDR2 FNYEAQ.

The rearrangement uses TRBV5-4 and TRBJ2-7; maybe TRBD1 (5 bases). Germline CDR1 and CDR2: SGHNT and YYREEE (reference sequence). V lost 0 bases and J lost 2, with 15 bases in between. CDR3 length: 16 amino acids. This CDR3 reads CASSLAVGQGTYEQYF. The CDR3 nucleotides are TGTGCCAGCAGCTTGGCCGTTGGGCAGGGAACCTACGAGCAGTACTTC.

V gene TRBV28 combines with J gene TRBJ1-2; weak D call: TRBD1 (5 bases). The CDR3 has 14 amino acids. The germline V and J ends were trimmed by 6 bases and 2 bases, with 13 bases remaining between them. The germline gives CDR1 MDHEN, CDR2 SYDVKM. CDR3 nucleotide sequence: TGTGCCAGCAGCCGAACCGGGGCGAACTATGGCTACACCTTC. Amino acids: CASSRTGANYGYTF.

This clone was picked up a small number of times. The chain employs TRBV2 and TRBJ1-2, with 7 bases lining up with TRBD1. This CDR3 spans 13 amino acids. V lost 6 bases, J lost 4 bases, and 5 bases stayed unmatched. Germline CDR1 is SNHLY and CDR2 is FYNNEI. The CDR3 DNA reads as TGTGCCAGCAGCCGGGACAGTAGCTATGGCTACACCTTC. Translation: CASSRDSSYGYTF.

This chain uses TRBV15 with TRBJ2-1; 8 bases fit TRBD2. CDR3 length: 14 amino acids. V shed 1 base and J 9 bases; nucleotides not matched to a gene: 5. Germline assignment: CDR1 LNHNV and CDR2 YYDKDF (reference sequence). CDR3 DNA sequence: TGTGCCACCAGCAGAGTAGATACTAGCGGTGAGCAGTTCTTC. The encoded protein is CATSRVDTSGEQFF.

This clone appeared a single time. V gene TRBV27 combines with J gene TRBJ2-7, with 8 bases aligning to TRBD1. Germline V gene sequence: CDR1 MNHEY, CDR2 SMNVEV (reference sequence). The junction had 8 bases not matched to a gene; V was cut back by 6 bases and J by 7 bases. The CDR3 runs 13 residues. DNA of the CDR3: TGTGCCAGCAGGATGGACAGGGCGGGAGAGCAGTACTTC. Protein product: CASRMDRAGEQYF.

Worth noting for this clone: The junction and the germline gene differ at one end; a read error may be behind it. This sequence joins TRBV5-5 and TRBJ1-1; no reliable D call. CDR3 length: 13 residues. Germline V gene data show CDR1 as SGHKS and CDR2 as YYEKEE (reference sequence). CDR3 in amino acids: CASSWSLNTEAFF. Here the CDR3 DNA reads TGTGCCAGCAGCTGGAGTTTGAATACTGAAGCTTTCTTT.

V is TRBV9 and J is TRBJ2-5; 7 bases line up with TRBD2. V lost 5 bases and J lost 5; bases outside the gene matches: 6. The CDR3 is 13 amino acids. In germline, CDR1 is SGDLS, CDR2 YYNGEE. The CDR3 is CASSSGLVETQYF. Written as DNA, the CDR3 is TGTGCCAGCAGTAGCGGGTTAGTTGAGACCCAGTACTTC.

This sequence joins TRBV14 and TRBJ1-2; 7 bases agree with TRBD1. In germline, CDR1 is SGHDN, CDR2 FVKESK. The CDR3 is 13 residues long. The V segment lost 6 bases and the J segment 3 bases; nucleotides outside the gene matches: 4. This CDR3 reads CASRGDSYYGYTF. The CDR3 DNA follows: TGTGCCAGCAGGGGGGACAGCTACTATGGCTACACCTTC.

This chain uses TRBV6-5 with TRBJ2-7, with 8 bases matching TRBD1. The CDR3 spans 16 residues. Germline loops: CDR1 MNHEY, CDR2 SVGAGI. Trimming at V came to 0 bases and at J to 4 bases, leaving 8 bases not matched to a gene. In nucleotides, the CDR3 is TGTGCCAGCAGTTACTCGGGGGCAGGGGGCACATACGAGCAGTACTTC. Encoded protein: CASSYSGAGGTYEQYF.

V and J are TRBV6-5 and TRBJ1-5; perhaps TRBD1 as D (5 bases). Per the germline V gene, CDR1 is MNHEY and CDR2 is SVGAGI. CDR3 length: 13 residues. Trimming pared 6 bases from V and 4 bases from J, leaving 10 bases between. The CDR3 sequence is CASSRPGNQPQHF. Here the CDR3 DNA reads TGTGCCAGCAGCAGACCAGGGAATCAGCCCCAGCATTTT.

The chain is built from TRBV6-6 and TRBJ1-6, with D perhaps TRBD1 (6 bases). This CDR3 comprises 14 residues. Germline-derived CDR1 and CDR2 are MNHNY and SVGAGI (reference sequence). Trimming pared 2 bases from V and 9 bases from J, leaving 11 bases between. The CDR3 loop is CASSYEGGASPLHF. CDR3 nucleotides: TGTGCCAGCAGTTACGAAGGGGGTGCTTCACCCCTCCACTTT.

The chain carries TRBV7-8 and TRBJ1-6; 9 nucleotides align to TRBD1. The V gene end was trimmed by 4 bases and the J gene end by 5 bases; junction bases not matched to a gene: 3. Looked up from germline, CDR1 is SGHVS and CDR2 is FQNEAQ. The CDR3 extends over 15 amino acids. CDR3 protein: CASSYRDRDNSPLHF. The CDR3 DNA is TGTGCCAGCAGCTACCGGGACAGGGATAATTCACCCCTCCACTTT.

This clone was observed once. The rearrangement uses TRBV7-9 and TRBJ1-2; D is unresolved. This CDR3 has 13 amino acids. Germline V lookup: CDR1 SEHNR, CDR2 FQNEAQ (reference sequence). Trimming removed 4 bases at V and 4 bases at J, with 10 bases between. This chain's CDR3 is CASSSASTYGYTF. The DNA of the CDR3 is TGTGCCAGCAGCTCGGCAAGTACCTATGGCTACACCTTC.

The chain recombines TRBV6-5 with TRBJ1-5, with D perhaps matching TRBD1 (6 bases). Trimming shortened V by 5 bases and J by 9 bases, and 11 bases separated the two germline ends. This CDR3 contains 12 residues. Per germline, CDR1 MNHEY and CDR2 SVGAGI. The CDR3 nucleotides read TGTGCCAGCAGTCAACAGGGCCGGCCCCAGCATTTT. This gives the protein CASSQQGRPQHF.

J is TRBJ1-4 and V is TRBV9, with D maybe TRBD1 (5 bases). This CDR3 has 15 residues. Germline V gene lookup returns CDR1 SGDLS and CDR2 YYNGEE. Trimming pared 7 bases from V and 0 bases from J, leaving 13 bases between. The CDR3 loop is CASGPQTATNEKLFF. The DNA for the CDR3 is TGTGCCAGCGGACCACAGACAGCAACTAATGAAAAACTGTTTTTT.

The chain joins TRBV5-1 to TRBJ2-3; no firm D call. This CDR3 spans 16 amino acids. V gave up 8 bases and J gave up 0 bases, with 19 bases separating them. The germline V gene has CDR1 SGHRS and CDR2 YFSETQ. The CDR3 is CASSFVGGASTDTQYF. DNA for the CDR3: TGCGCCAGTTCTTTCGTTGGCGGTGCTAGCACAGATACGCAGTATTTT.

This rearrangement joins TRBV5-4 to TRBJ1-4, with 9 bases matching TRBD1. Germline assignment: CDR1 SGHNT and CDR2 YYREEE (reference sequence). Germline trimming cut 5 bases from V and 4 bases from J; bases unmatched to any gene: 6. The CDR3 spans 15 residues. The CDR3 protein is CASSSGQGGNEKLFF. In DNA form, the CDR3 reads TGTGCCAGCAGTTCGGGACAGGGAGGTAATGAAAAACTGTTTTTT.

CDR3 loop: CASNFRASGTYEQYF. In nucleotides, the CDR3 is TGTGCCAGCAACTTTAGGGCTAGCGGAACCTACGAGCAGTACTTC. The V and J genes are TRBV5-6 and TRBJ2-7; TRBD2 aligns across 7 bases. V trimming: 6 bases; J trimming: 2 bases; junction bases outside the gene matches: 11. The CDR3 contains 15 residues. CDR1 is SGHDT, CDR2 YYEEEE, per germline.